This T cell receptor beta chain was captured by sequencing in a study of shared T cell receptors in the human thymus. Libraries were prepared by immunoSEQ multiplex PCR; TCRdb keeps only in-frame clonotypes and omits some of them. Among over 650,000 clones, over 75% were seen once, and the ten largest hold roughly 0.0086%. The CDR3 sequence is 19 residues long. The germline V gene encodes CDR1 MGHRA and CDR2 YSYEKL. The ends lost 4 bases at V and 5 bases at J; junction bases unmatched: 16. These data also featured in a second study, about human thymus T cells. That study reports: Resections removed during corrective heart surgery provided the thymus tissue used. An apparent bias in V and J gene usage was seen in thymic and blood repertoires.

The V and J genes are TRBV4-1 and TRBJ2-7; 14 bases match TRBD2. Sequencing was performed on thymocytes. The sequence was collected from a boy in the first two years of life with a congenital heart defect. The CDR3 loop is CASSPLWTSGRKGWDEQYF. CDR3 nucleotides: TGCGCCAGCAGCCCCCTTTGGACTAGCGGGAGGAAAGGTTGGGACGAGCAGTACTTC.